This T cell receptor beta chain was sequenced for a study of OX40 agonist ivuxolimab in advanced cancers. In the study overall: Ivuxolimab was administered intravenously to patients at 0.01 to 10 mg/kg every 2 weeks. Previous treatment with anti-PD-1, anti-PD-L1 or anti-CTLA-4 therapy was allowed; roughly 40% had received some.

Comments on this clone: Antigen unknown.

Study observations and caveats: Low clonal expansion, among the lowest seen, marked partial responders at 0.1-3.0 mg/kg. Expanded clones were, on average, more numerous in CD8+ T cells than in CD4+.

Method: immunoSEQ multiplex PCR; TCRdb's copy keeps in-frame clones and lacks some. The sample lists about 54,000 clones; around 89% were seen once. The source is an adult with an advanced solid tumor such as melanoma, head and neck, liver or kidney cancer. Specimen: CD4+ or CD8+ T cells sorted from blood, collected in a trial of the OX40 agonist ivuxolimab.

The CDR3 DNA reads as TGTGCCAGCAGCCCGGGACAGCTAGCCAAAAACATTCAGTACTTC. Amino acid sequence: CASSPGQLAKNIQYF. The chain uses TRBV27 and TRBJ2-4; 7 nucleotides line up with TRBD1. Unmatched junction bases numbered 5, after V lost 6 bases and J lost 0 bases. The germline V gene has CDR1 MNHEY and CDR2 SMNVEV (reference sequence). There are 15 residues in the CDR3.